The T cell receptor (beta chain) described here comes from a study of Ad26.COV2.S vaccination and SARS-CoV-2 variants. Study summary: A COV1001 Ad26.COV2.S trial-arm participant provided the sample. Intramuscular Ad26.COV2.S at 5x10^10 or 1x10^11 viral particles.

Assay: immunoSEQ multiplex PCR; the TCRdb copy retains only in-frame clones and omits some. The sample carries hundreds of thousands of clones, 80% to 90% recorded once. Regarding treatment: some 20 received Ad26.COV2.S at low or high dose, single or two shots; 5 received placebo; per-sample allocation not given. Sampling occurred on day 63 after the first vaccine or placebo injection. Between the trimmed V and J ends, which lost 7 bases and 10 bases, there was a span of 10 bases. This CDR3 is 10 amino acids long. Per the germline V gene, CDR1 is MNHEY and CDR2 is SMNVEV (reference sequence). This chain uses TRBV27 with TRBJ1-2; D unclear. This receptor was taken from a person aged 18-60 years who received the Ad26.COV2.S COVID-19 vaccine or a placebo. The specimen was peripheral blood, collected in a trial of Ad26.COV2.S vaccine versus placebo. The DNA of the CDR3 is TGTGCCAGCACCCTACGGGACTACACCTTC. Translation gives CASTLRDYTF.